Below, 17 T cell receptor beta chains from the same sample are listed, as sequenced in a study of shared clonotypes between healthy human individuals. Libraries were prepared by immunoSEQ multiplex PCR; TCRdb keeps only in-frame clonotypes and omits some of them. The table shows about 2.4 million clones, with under 95% occurring only once. Sequenced sample: naive CD4+ T cells from PBMCs. Regarding subset: CD45RA+ positively selected. The receptors derive from a man between 18 and 35 years old in good health. Some clones in this sample may be carry-over from other donors' samples.

V usage is TRBV7-9 and J usage is TRBJ1-5, with TRBD1 as a possible D gene (6 bases). CDR3 size: 17 residues. V shed 4 bases and J shed 0 bases, with 16 bases lying between them. CDR1 is SEHNR and CDR2 is FQNEAQ in the germline V gene (reference sequence). CDR3 in amino acids: CASSSGGAWYSNQPQHF. The CDR3 coding sequence is TGTGCCAGCAGCTCCGGGGGCGCCTGGTATAGCAATCAGCCCCAGCATTTT.

The chain combines TRBV29-1 with TRBJ2-1; D possibly corresponds to TRBD1 (6 bases). Trimming pared 6 bases from V and 12 bases from J, leaving 18 bases between. CDR1 is SQVTM, CDR2 ANQGSEA, per germline. The CDR3 length is 12 residues. This CDR3 reads CSVQIQGQVQFF. The CDR3 DNA sequence: TGCAGCGTCCAAATACAGGGCCAAGTGCAGTTCTTC.

The chain couples TRBV7-2 to TRBJ2-7; no definite D call. Looked up from germline, CDR1 is SGHTA and CDR2 is FQGNSA. Trimming shortened V by 5 bases and J by 9 bases, and 14 bases separated the two germline ends. CDR3 size: 12 residues. In DNA form, the CDR3 reads TGTGCCAGCAGCCCCTTCAATCGTGTGCAGTACTTC. Its protein product is CASSPFNRVQYF.

The chain joins TRBV12-5 to TRBJ1-2; tentative D call: TRBD1 (5 bases). V was clipped by 2 bases and J by 9 bases, with 22 bases between them. Germline lookup yields CDR1 LGHNT and CDR2 FRNRAP. This CDR3 has 16 amino acids. CDR3 DNA: TGTGCTAGTGGTTTGATCGGGGGGGAAGGTCATGGGAGCTACACCTTC. Amino acids: CASGLIGGEGHGSYTF.

The V and J genes are TRBV29-1 and TRBJ2-3; 8 nucleotides agree with TRBD1. V lost 2 bases to trimming and J lost 8 bases; unmatched junction nucleotides: 12. Germline V gene data show CDR1 as SQVTM and CDR2 as ANQGSEA. The CDR3 is 15 amino acids. CDR3 in amino acids: CSVELGDRPHFTQYF. In DNA, the CDR3 is TGCAGCGTTGAATTGGGGGACAGGCCCCACTTTACGCAGTATTTT.

The chain joins TRBV6-5 to TRBJ1-1, with 7 bases aligning to TRBD1. The V and J ends lost 6 bases and 4 bases, in that order; junction bases with no gene match: 5. The CDR3 consists of 13 residues. The germline V gene encodes CDR1 MNHEY and CDR2 SVGAGI. CDR3 amino acids: CASSQDRVTEAFF. CDR3 nucleotide sequence: TGTGCCAGCAGCCAAGACAGGGTCACTGAAGCTTTCTTT.

This sequence joins TRBV27 and TRBJ2-1; TRBD1 matches 7 bases. CDR3 length: 13 amino acids. The V and J ends lost 6 bases and 5 bases, in that order; junction bases with no gene match: 4. Germline V gene data show CDR1 as MNHEY and CDR2 as SMNVEV (reference sequence). The CDR3 loop reads CASSYDRDNEQFF. For the CDR3, the DNA is TGTGCCAGCAGCTACGACAGGGACAATGAGCAGTTCTTC.

The chain has TRBV19 and TRBJ1-2; 7 nucleotides match TRBD1. Germline-derived CDR1 and CDR2 are LNHDA and SQIVND (reference sequence). The CDR3 covers 12 residues. Germline trimming cut 9 bases from V and 8 bases from J; bases unmatched to any gene: 9. The CDR3 bases are TGTGCCAGCGGCCGGGACAGCGAGGGCTACACCTTC. It codes for CASGRDSEGYTF.

The rearrangement joins TRBV7-2 to TRBJ2-5; TRBD2 matches at 7 bases. Per the germline V gene, CDR1 is SGHTA and CDR2 is FQGNSA. The J segment lost 1 base and the V segment lost 1 base, leaving 6 bases of the junction unmatched. This CDR3 has 16 residues. Written as DNA, the CDR3 is TGTGCCAGCAGCTTAGGCCCAGCGGGACTCCAAGAGACCCAGTACTTC. Encoded protein: CASSLGPAGLQETQYF.

The chain recombines TRBV7-3 with TRBJ2-5; D unclear. The CDR3 consists of 13 residues. Trimming removed 3 bases from V and 2 bases from J, with 7 bases in between. Germline assignment: CDR1 SGHTA and CDR2 FQGTGA. As DNA, the CDR3 is TGTGCCAGCAGCTTCAACAGACAAGAGACCCAGTACTTC. Amino acid sequence: CASSFNRQETQYF.

This chain links TRBV1 with TRBJ2-7; the table's D call, TRBD2, was not checked against the DNA. TRBV1 is designated a pseudogene. This CDR3 spans 13 amino acids. Here the CDR3 reads CTRPCGGSYEQYF. CDR3 sequence (DNA): TGCACCAGACCATGTGGCGGGAGCTACGAGCAGTACTTC.

V gene TRBV7-3 combines with J gene TRBJ2-2; D gene unclear. Germline CDR1 reads SGHTA; CDR2 reads FQGTGA. Trimming stripped 5 bases from V and 8 bases from J, with 12 bases between. This CDR3 has 13 residues. The CDR3 is CASSPPASGELFF. The CDR3 bases are TGTGCCAGCAGCCCTCCGGCTTCTGGGGAGCTGTTTTTT.

V gene TRBV6-1 combines with J gene TRBJ2-7; D unresolved. The CDR3 loop spans 15 amino acids. V lost 2 bases and J 3 bases, leaving 14 bases between the germline ends. Germline assignment: CDR1 MNHNS and CDR2 SASEGT. The CDR3 reads CASSESPVVGYEQYF. The CDR3 coding sequence is TGTGCCAGCAGTGAAAGTCCAGTCGTAGGCTACGAGCAGTACTTC.

The V gene is TRBV28, the J gene TRBJ1-5; weak D call: TRBD1 (5 bases). The CDR3 loop spans 14 amino acids. Germline-derived CDR1 and CDR2 are MDHEN and SYDVKM. Trimming removed 3 bases from V and 3 bases from J, with 9 bases in between. CDR3 in DNA: TGTGCCAGCAGTTTGTCAGGGTTCAATCAGCCCCAGCATTTT. Its translation is CASSLSGFNQPQHF.

This chain joins TRBV7-3 and TRBJ2-1; TRBD2 is a possible D gene (6 bases). This CDR3 comprises 15 residues. V dropped 5 bases and J dropped 3 bases, with 14 bases sitting between them. Germline CDR1 and CDR2: SGHTA and FQGTGA. The CDR3 coding sequence is TGTGCCAGCAGCCCGGACTCGACTAGCTACAATGAGCAGTTCTTC. This gives the protein CASSPDSTSYNEQFF.

V gene TRBV19 combines with J gene TRBJ1-1; D may be TRBD1 (6 bases). V was pared by 5 bases and J by 6 bases, with 10 bases between. The CDR3 totals 12 residues. Per the germline V gene, CDR1 is LNHDA and CDR2 is SQIVND (reference sequence). In DNA, the CDR3 is TGTGCCAGTAGTTCAGGGGAGGCTGAAGCTTTCTTT. Protein sequence: CASSSGEAEAFF.

J is TRBJ1-4 and V is TRBV4-2; the D is unclear. There are 16 residues in the CDR3. V was cut by 0 bases and J by 4 bases, with 12 bases left in between. Looked up from germline, CDR1 is LGHNA and CDR2 is YNFKEQ. The DNA of the CDR3 is TGTGCCAGCAGCCAAGATCAGACTCTGAGTAATGAAAAACTGTTTTTT. This encodes CASSQDQTLSNEKLFF.